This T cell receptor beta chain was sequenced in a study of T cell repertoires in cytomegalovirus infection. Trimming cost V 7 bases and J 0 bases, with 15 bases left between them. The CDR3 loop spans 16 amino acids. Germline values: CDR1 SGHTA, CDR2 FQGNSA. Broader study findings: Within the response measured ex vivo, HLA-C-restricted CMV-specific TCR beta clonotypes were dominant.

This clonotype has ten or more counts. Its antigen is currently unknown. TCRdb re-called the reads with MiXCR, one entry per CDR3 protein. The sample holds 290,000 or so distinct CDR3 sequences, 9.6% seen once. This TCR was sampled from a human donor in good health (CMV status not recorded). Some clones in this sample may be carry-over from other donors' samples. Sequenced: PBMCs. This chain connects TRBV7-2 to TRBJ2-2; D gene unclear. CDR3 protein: CASTTSGPTNTGELFF. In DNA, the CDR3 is TGTGCCAGCACCACCTCTGGACCGACGAACACCGGGGAGCTGTTTTTT.